This T cell receptor (beta chain) was captured in a study of spatial heterogeneity in lung cancer. Study-wide background: In tumor regions TCR transcript counts correlated strongly with a matched bulk RNA-seq T cell module score. Study-wide points: One measure, the expanded intratumoral alpha and beta TCR count, tracked tumor mutation counts.

This clonotype has ten or more counts. Its antigen is currently unknown. The CDR3 has 16 residues. Trimming cost V 4 bases and J 2 bases, with 17 bases left between them. Germline values: CDR1 MGHRA, CDR2 YSYEKL. Time point defined: sample taken at primary tumor resection. The approximately 69 donors had untreated early-stage non-small cell lung cancer. Unsorted whole RNA of tumor, nontumor lung or frozen PBMC was sequenced. TCRdb re-derived calls from the 5' RACE reads in MiXCR, one entry per CDR3 protein. The profile shows 7,800 or so distinct CDR3 sequences, about 8% of them singletons. The receptor's source is a male donor with early-stage non-small cell lung cancer. Source: lung tumor tissue, taken at surgery. V is TRBV4-1 and J is TRBJ2-5; D gene unclear. Here the CDR3 reads CASSPFGGSRQETQYF. CDR3 bases: TGCGCCAGCAGCCCCTTCGGTGGCAGCCGACAAGAGACCCAGTACTTC.